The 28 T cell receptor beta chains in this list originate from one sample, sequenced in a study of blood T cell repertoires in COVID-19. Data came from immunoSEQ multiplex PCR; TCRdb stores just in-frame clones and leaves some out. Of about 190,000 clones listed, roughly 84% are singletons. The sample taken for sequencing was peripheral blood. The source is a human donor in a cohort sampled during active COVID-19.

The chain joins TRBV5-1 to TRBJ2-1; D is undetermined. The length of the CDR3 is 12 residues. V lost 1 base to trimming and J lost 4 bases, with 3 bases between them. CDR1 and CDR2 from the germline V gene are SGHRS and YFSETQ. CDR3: CASSLSYNEQFF. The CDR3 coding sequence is TGCGCCAGCAGCTTGTCATACAATGAGCAGTTCTTC.

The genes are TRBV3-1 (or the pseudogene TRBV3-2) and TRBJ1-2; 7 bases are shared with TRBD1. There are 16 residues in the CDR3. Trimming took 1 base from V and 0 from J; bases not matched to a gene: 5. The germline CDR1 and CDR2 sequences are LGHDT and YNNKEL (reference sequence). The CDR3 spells CASSQVLTGTNYGYTF. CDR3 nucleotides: TGTGCCAGCAGCCAAGTTTTGACAGGGACTAACTATGGCTACACCTTC.

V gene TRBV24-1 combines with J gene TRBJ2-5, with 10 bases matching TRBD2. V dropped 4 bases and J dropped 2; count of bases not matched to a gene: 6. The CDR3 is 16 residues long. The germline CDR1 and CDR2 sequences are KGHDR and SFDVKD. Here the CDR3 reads CATSDPRTSGQETQYF. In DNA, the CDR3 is TGTGCCACCAGTGACCCGAGGACTAGCGGACAAGAGACCCAGTACTTC.

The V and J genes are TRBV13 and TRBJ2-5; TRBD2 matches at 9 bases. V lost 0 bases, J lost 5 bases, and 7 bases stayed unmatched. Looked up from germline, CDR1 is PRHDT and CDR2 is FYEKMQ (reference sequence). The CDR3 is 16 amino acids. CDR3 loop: CASSLGLAGFTETQYF. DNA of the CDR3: TGTGCCAGCAGCTTAGGCCTAGCGGGGTTTACGGAGACCCAGTACTTC.

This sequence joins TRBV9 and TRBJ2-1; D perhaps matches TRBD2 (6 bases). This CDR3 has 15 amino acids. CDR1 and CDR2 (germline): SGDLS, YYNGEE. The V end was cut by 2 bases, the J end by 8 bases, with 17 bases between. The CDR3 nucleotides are TGTGCCAGCAGCGTTTTCAAGACTAGGTGGGATGAGCAGTTCTTC. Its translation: CASSVFKTRWDEQFF.

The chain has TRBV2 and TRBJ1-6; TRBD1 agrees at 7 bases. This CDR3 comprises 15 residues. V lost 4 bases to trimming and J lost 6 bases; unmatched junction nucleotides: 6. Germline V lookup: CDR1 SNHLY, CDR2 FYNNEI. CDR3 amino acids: CASSGLGQLNSPLHF. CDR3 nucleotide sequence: TGTGCCAGCAGTGGACTGGGACAGCTTAATTCACCCCTCCACTTT. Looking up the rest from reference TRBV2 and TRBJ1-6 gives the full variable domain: EPEVTQTPSHQVTQMGQEVILRCVPISNHLYFYWYRQILGQKVEFLVSFYNNEISEKSEIFDDQFSVERPDGSNFTLKIRSTKLEDSAMYFCASSGLGQLNSPLHFGNGTRLTVT.

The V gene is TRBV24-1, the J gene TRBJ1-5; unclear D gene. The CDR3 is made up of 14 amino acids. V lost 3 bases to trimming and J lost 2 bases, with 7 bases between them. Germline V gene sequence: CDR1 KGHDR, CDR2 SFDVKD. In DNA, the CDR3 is TGTGCCACCAGTGATCTCCGGGGCAATCAGCCCCAGCATTTT. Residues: CATSDLRGNQPQHF.

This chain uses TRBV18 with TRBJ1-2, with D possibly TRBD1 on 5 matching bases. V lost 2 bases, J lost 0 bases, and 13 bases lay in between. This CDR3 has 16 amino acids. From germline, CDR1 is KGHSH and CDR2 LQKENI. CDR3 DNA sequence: TGTGCCAGCTCACCAAAAGCGGGGCTTCCTAACTATGGCTACACCTTC. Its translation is CASSPKAGLPNYGYTF. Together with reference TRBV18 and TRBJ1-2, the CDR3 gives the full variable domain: NAGVMQNPRHLVRRRGQEARLRCSPMKGHSHVYWYRQLPEEGLKFMVYLQKENIIDESGMPKERFSAEFPKEGPSILRIQQVVRGDSAAYFCASSPKAGLPNYGYTFGSGTRLTVV.

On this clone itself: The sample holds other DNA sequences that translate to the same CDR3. The CDR3 sequence: CASSLRRGYGYTF. The CDR3 region has the DNA TGTGCCAGCAGTCTCCGGAGGGGCTATGGCTACACCTTC. The rearrangement uses TRBV27 and TRBJ1-2; TRBD1 might be the D (5 bases). Between the trimmed V and J ends, which lost 5 bases and 4 bases, there was a span of 11 bases. The germline gives CDR1 MNHEY, CDR2 SMNVEV (reference sequence). The CDR3 runs to 13 residues.

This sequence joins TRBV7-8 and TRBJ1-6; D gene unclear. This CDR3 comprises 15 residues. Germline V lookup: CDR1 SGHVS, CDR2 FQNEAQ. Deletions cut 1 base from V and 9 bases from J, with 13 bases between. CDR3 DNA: TGTGCCAGCAGCTTAGTATCCGTAGCAGCTTCACCCCTCCACTTT. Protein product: CASSLVSVAASPLHF.

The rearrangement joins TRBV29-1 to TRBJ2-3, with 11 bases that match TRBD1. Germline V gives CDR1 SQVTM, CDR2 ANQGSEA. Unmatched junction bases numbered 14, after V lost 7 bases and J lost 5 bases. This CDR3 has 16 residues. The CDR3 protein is CSAGGWRTGGKDTQYF. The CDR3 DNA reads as TGCAGCGCCGGTGGTTGGAGGACAGGGGGCAAAGATACGCAGTATTTT.

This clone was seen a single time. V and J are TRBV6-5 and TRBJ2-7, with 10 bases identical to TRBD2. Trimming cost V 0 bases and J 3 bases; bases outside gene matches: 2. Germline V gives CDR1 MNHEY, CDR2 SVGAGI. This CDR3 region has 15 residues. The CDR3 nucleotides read TGTGCCAGCAGTTACTCGGCTAGCGGGAGCTACGAGCAGTACTTC. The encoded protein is CASSYSASGSYEQYF.

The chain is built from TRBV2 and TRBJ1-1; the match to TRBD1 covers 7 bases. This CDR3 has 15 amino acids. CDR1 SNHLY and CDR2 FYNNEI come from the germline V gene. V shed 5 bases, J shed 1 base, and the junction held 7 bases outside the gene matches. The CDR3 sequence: CASSYSRTGNTEAFF. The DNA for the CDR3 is TGTGCCAGCAGTTACTCCCGGACAGGGAACACTGAAGCTTTCTTT.

CDR3 coding DNA: TGTGCCAGCAGTGTTGGGGGAGGACCCACAGATACGCAGTATTTT. Translated, it gives CASSVGGGPTDTQYF. This sequence joins TRBV2 and TRBJ2-3; a weak D match, TRBD2 (6 bases). Germline CDR1 SNHLY, CDR2 FYNNEI. CDR3 size: 15 residues. The ends were cut back, 4 bases at V and 2 bases at J, with 13 bases in the middle.

The CDR3 here is CASSLVVSGGELFF. The DNA of the CDR3 is TGTGCCAGCAGCTTAGTAGTAAGCGGCGGGGAGCTGTTTTTT. The chain recombines TRBV7-2 with TRBJ2-2; D may be TRBD2 (5 bases). With 1 base removed from V and 7 bases from J, the gap between germline ends came to 10 bases. This CDR3 comprises 14 residues. Per germline, CDR1 SGHTA and CDR2 FQGNSA.

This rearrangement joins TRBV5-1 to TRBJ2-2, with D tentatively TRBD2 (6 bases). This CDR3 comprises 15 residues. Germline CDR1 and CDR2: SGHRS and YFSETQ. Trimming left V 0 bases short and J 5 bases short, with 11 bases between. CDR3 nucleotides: TGCGCCAGCAGCTTGGCTCAGGGAGGTACCGGGGAGCTGTTTTTT. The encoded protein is CASSLAQGGTGELFF.

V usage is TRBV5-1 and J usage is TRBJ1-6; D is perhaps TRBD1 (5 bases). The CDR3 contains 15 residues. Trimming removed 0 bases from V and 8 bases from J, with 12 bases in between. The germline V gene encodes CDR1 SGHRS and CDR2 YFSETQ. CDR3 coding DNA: TGCGCCAGCAGCTTGGCCTCGGACACCTATTCACCCCTCCACTTT. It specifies CASSLASDTYSPLHF. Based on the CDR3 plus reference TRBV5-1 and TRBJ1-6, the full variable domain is KAGVTQTPRYLIKTRGQQVTLSCSPISGHRSVSWYQQTPGQGLQFLFEYFSETQRNKGNFPGRFSGRQFSNSRSEMNVSTLELGDSALYLCASSLASDTYSPLHFGNGTRLTVT.

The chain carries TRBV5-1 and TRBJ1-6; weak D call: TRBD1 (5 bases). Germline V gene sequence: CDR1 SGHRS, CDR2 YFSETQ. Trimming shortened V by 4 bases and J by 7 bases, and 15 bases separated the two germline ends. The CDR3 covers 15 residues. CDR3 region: CASSRAGGENSPLHF. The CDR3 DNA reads TGCGCCAGCAGCCGTGCTGGGGGGGAAAATTCACCCCTCCACTTT.

CDR3 coding DNA: TGCGCCAGCACGTCCGGGACAGGAACCGGGGAGCTGTTTTTT. Translating it yields CASTSGTGTGELFF. The V gene is TRBV5-1, the J gene TRBJ2-2; 8 nucleotides align to TRBD1. The germline V gene encodes CDR1 SGHRS and CDR2 YFSETQ. This CDR3 contains 14 residues. J gave up 5 bases and V 6 bases, and 6 bases lay outside the gene matches. The full variable domain, its missing parts supplied by reference TRBV5-1 and TRBJ2-2, is KAGVTQTPRYLIKTRGQQVTLSCSPISGHRSVSWYQQTPGQGLQFLFEYFSETQRNKGNFPGRFSGRQFSNSRSEMNVSTLELGDSALYLCASTSGTGTGELFFGEGSRLTVL.

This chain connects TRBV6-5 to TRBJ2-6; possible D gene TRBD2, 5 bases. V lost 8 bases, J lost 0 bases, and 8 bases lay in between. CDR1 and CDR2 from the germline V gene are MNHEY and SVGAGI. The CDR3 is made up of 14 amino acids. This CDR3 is CASSGISGANVLTF. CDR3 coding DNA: TGTGCCAGCTCGGGGATCTCTGGGGCCAACGTCCTGACTTTC.

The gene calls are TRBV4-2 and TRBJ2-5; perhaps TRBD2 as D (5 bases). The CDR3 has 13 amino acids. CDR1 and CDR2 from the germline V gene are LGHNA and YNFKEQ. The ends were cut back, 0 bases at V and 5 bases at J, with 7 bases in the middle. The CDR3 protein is CASSQEEVETQYF. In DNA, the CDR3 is TGTGCCAGCAGCCAAGAGGAGGTTGAGACCCAGTACTTC.

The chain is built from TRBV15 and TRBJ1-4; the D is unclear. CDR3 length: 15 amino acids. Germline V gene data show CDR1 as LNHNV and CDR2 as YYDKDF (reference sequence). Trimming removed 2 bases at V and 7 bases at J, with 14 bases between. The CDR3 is CATSRSRLSGEKLFF. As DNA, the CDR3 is TGTGCCACCAGCAGATCCCGGCTTTCGGGTGAAAAACTGTTTTTT.

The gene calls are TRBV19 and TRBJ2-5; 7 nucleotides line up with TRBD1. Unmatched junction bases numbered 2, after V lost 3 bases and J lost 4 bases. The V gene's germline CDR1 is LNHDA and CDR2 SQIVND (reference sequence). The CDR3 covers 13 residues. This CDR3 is CASSINRGETQYF. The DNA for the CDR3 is TGTGCCAGTAGTATTAACAGGGGAGAGACCCAGTACTTC.

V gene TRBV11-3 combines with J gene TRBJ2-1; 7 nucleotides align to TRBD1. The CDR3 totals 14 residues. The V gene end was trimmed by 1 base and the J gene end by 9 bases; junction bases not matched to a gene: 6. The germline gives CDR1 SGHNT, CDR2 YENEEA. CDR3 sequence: CASSLGQGRGEQFF. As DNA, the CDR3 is TGTGCCAGCAGCTTAGGACAGGGCAGAGGTGAGCAGTTCTTC.

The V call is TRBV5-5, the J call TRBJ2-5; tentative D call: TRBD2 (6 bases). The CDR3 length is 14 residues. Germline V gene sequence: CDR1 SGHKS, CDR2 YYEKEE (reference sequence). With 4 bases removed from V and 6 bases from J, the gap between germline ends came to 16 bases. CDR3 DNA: TGTGCCAGCAGCGCTATGGGAGGAAGGAAGACCCAGTACTTC. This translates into CASSAMGGRKTQYF.

The CDR3 DNA follows: TGTGCCAGTACCTACAGGGGAGAAGGCGGAAACACCATATATTTT. It yields the protein CASTYRGEGGNTIYF. V is TRBV2 and J is TRBJ1-3, with 7 positions matching TRBD1. The ends lost 9 bases at V and 4 bases at J; junction bases unmatched: 12. The CDR3 is made up of 15 amino acids. The germline CDR1 and CDR2 sequences are SNHLY and FYNNEI.

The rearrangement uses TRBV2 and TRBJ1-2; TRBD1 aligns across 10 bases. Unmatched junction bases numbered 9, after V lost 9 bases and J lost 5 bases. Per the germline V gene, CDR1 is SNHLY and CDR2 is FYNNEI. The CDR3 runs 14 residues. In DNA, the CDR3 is TGTGCCAGACAGCGACAGGGGGCCCTGTATGGCTACACCTTC. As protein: CARQRQGALYGYTF.

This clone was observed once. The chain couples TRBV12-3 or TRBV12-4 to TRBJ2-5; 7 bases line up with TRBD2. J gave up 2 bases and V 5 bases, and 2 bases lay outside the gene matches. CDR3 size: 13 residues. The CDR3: CASSTGLQETQYF. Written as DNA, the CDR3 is TGTGCCAGCAGTACGGGACTACAAGAGACCCAGTACTTC.